This T cell receptor (beta chain) was sequenced for a study of neurological immune-mediated disorders. General study results and limits: Levels of TCR clonal expansion peaked in HTLV-1-associated myelopathy and reached their lowest in multiple sclerosis, under those of healthy controls.

Comment on this clonotype: The antigen is not known.

Unmatched junction bases numbered 6, after V lost 2 bases and J lost 2 bases. CDR1 and CDR2 from the germline V gene are WNHNN and SYGVQD (reference sequence). The CDR3 loop spans 15 amino acids. Described time point: technical triplicate 1. Libraries from sorted cells used approximately 940,000 T cells (CD4+ or CD8+). The making of cDNA relied on 5'RACE with 10-nucleotide random UMIs. TCRdb called the 5' RACE reads again in MiXCR, with one record for every CDR3 protein. Of 20,000 to 30,000 distinct CDR3 sequences listed, approximately 13% are singletons. The chain joins TRBV10-1 to TRBJ2-7; TRBD1 matches 7 bases. The source of this sequence is a female donor with HTLV-1-associated myelopathy (HAM/TSP). Sequenced: CD4+ T cells from blood. CDR3 residues: CASSERRDSPYEQYF. CDR3 bases: TGCGCCAGCAGTGAGCGCCGGGACAGCCCCTACGAGCAGTACTTC.